This T cell receptor beta chain was retrieved from a study of patients and donors after allogeneic stem cell transplantation. Each CDR3 protein gets one entry after TCRdb re-called the RT-PCR reads with MiXCR. Of approximately 410,000 distinct CDR3 sequences in the sample, roughly 17% were seen once. Trimming took 0 bases from V and 9 from J; bases not matched to a gene: 19. The CDR3 totals 19 residues. The chain links TRBV12-3 or TRBV12-4 to TRBJ2-1, with TRBD1 matching over 8 bases. The clonotype was recovered from a human donor who was either an allogeneic HSCT recipient or a stem cell or donor lymphocyte infusion donor (not recorded which). It is not recorded whose cells these are; they may come from a transplant donor. The sequenced sample was blood, either unsorted or a sorted T cell fraction (not recorded which). The DNA for the CDR3 is TGTGCCAGCAGTTTAGCGCCGGTCAGGCAGGACAGGGAAGACGGTGAGCAGTTCTTC. Its protein product is CASSLAPVRQDREDGEQFF.